This TCR beta chain stems from a study of T-cell reconstitution after alpha-beta-depleted transplantation in children. This clonotype was seen a few times. Germline CDR1 is SGHRS and CDR2 is YFSETQ. The CDR3 covers 13 residues. Unmatched junction bases numbered 10, after V lost 8 bases and J lost 9 bases. Researchers prepared the TCRbeta library using unique molecular identifiers, the study reports. TCRdb reprocessed the PCR reads via MiXCR and lists one record per CDR3 protein. The sample comprises about 610,000 distinct CDR3 sequences, approximately 10% of which are singletons, and about 4% rests with the top ten.

The source material was PBMCs from the stem cell graft donor, sampled from the stem cell graft. The receptor was derived from a human donor who donated a stem cell graft to a child with acute myeloid leukemia. The J gene is TRBJ2-1, the V gene TRBV5-1; 8 nucleotides align to TRBD2. In DNA form, the CDR3 reads TGCGCCAGTCAACCAGCGGGAGTGGGTGAGCAGTTCTTC. This encodes CASQPAGVGEQFF.